The clone carrying this T cell receptor beta chain was detected a few times. These data belong to a study of blood T cell repertoires in COVID-19. Study background: Sites in the United States, Italy and Spain provided acute and convalescent COVID-19 samples. PBMCs, B-cell-depleted T cells, or T cells provided the cDNA or gDNA that made up the material.

Germline lookup yields CDR1 SGHVS and CDR2 FQNEAQ. V lost 5 bases to trimming and J lost 5 bases; unmatched junction nucleotides: 4. The CDR3 runs 14 residues. Per the study methods: The assay estimated nucleated cells by amplifying reference gene primers. Repertoires were generated with immunoSEQ multiplex PCR, while TCRdb's copy carries only in-frame clones and drops some. V, J and clone size are those of that table, while D and trimming were read from the DNA. The sample has roughly 250,000 clones, 65% to 90% seen once. The gene calls are TRBV7-8 and TRBJ1-1; TRBD1 agrees at 11 bases. Sequenced input: peripheral blood. This TCR came from a woman aged 55-75 years with active or convalescent COVID-19. The chain's CDR3 is CASSPGTGGTEAFF. The CDR3 DNA sequence: TGTGCCAGCAGCCCTGGGACAGGGGGAACTGAAGCTTTCTTT.